The sequence of this T cell receptor (beta chain) was determined in a study of identical twins. Study-level results: Where out-of-frame alpha sequences were twin-shared, they showed excess low generation probability. Researchers caution that invariant MAIT and iNKT cells could partly confound zero-insertion analyses. The abundant beta clonotypes from cord blood had fewer insertions, and memory repertoires had none of this.

No donor was unhealthy or non-Caucasian. TCRdb fed the 5' RACE reads into MiXCR, producing one record per CDR3 protein. Counted here are some 240,000 distinct CDR3 sequences, over 9.5% occurring once; the ten biggest clones make up 10%. This CDR3 spans 17 amino acids. Trimming cost V 5 bases and J 9 bases; bases outside gene matches: 16. The germline V gene has CDR1 SGHAT and CDR2 FQNNGV. As for this clonotype: Its cognate antigen is unknown.

The sequenced sample was memory T cells sorted from blood. The source is a man aged 50 to 59 in good health. V gene TRBV11-2 combines with J gene TRBJ2-1; TRBD2 matches 10 bases. The CDR3, as DNA: TGTGCCAGCAGCCTATCGTTAGCGGGAGGACCGGGGGGTGAGCAGTTCTTC. It translates to CASSLSLAGGPGGEQFF.